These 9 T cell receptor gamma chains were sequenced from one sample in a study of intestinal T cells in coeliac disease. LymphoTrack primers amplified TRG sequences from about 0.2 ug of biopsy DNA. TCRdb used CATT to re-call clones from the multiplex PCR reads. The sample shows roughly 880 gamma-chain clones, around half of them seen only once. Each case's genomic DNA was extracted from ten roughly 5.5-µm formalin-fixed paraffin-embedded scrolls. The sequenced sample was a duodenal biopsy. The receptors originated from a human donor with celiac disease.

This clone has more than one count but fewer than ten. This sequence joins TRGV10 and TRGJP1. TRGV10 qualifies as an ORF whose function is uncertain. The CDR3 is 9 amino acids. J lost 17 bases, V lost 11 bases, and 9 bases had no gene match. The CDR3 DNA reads TGTGCTGCGGGTGGTTCAAAGATATTT. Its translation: CAAGGSKIF.

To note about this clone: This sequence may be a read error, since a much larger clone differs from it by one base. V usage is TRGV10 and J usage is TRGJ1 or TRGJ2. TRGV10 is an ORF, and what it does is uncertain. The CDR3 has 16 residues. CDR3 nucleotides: TGTGCTGCGTGGGATTACAACTGGGCCCATTATTATAGGAAACTCTTT. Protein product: CAAWDYNWAHYYRKLF.

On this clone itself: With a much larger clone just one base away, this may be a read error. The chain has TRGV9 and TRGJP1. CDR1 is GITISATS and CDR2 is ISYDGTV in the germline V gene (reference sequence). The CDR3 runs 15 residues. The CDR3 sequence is CASWEPYTTGWFKIF. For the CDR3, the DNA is TGTGCCTCGTGGGAGCCTTATACCACTGGTTGGTTCAAGATATTT.

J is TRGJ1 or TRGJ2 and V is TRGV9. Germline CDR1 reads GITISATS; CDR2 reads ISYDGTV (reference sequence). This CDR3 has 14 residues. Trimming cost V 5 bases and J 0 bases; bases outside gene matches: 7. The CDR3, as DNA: TGTGCCTTGTGGGGGGGGGGGAATTATTATAAGAAACTCTTT. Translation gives CALWGGGNYYKKLF.

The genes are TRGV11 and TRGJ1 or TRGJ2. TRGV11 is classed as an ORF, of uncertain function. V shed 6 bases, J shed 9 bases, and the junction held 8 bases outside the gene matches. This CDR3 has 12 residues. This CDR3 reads CACWIEGPKKLF. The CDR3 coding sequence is TGTGCCTGCTGGATTGAGGGCCCTAAGAAACTCTTT.

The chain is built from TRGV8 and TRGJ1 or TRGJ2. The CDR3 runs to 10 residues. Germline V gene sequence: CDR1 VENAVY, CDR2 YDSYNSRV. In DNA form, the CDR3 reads TGTGCACCTGGCCGCAGAAAGAAACTCTTT. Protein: CAPGRRKKLF.

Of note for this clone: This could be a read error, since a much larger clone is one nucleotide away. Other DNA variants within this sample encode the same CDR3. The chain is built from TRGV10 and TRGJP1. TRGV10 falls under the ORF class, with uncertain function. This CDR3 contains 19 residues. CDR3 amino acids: CAAWDFLIGPYTTGWFKIF. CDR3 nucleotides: TGTGCTGCGTGGGATTTTTTGATAGGCCCCTATACCACCGGTTGGTTCAAGATATTT.

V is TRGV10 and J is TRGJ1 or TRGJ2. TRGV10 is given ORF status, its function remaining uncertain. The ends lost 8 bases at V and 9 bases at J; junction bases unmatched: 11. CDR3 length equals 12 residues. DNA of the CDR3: TGTGCTGCGTGGGGTACGTGGAGTAAGAAACTCTTT. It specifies CAAWGTWSKKLF.

This CDR3 is CATVHRTSGWFKIF. The CDR3, as DNA: TGTGCCACCGTCCATCGGACATCTGGTTGGTTCAAGATATTT. The chain is built from TRGV8 and TRGJP1. V lost 9 bases to trimming and J lost 6 bases; unmatched junction nucleotides: 13. CDR1 is VENAVY, CDR2 YDSYNSRV, per germline. The CDR3 is 14 residues long.